What follows are 19 T cell receptor beta chains derived from one specimen sequenced in a study of blood T cell repertoires in COVID-19. Profiling relied on immunoSEQ multiplex PCR, and the TCRdb table lists in-frame clones only, not all of them. The sample records some 240,000 clones, around 87% being singletons. Sample: peripheral blood. Receptors were obtained from an older woman with COVID-19, enrolled during active disease.

The rearrangement links TRBV28 to TRBJ2-2, with D possibly matching TRBD2 (5 bases). V shed 8 bases and J shed 2 bases, with 18 bases lying between them. The CDR3 runs to 16 residues. The germline gives CDR1 MDHEN, CDR2 SYDVKM. The CDR3 loop is CASSLPLLGNTGELFF. CDR3 DNA sequence: TGTGCCAGCTCCTTACCCCTACTAGGAAACACCGGGGAGCTGTTTTTT.

The chain carries TRBV3-1 (or the pseudogene TRBV3-2) and TRBJ1-4; 11 bases are a match to TRBD1. Trimming took 3 bases from V and 8 from J; bases not matched to a gene: 5. From germline, CDR1 is LGHDT and CDR2 YNNKEL (reference sequence). This CDR3 is built from 15 residues. The CDR3 loop is CASSQRGQGDEKLFF. The CDR3 DNA is TGTGCCAGCAGCCAGAGGGGACAGGGGGACGAAAAACTGTTTTTT.

The rearrangement links TRBV2 to TRBJ1-1; 11 nucleotides align to TRBD1. Germline-derived CDR1 and CDR2 are SNHLY and FYNNEI. This CDR3 is built from 15 residues. Trimming removed 2 bases from V and 4 bases from J; junction bases left unmatched: 3. The chain's CDR3 is CASSELGTGGTEAFF. In DNA form, the CDR3 reads TGTGCCAGCAGTGAACTCGGGACAGGGGGCACTGAAGCTTTCTTT.

The rearrangement uses TRBV29-1 and TRBJ1-1; D gene ambiguous. Germline V CDR1 and CDR2: SQVTM, ANQGSEA. This CDR3 is 11 amino acids long. Deletions cut 7 bases from V and 2 bases from J, with 8 bases between. CDR3 sequence reads: CSGCKNTEAFF. The CDR3 nucleotides are TGCAGCGGTTGTAAAAACACTGAAGCTTTCTTT.

This clone came up once. V and J are TRBV11-3 and TRBJ2-1, with D possibly being TRBD1 (5 bases). Germline loops: CDR1 SGHNT, CDR2 YENEEA. The CDR3 extends over 13 amino acids. V gave up 5 bases and J gave up 9 bases, with 14 bases separating them. The CDR3 DNA reads TGTGCCAGCAGCCGTGGCAGGGTTGGTGAGCAGTTCTTC. The encoded protein is CASSRGRVGEQFF.

The V call is TRBV11-2, the J call TRBJ1-4; D gene uncertain. The CDR3 loop spans 13 amino acids. The germline V and J ends were trimmed by 3 bases and 4 bases, with 6 bases remaining between them. Germline V gene data show CDR1 as SGHAT and CDR2 as FQNNGV. The CDR3 coding sequence is TGTGCCAGCAGCTTTGGGCTTAATGAAAAACTGTTTTTT. The encoded protein is CASSFGLNEKLFF.

The CDR3 is CASSVWTVGNTIYF. In nucleotides, the CDR3 is TGTGCCAGCAGCGTTTGGACAGTAGGAAACACCATATATTTT. The chain has TRBV7-2 and TRBJ1-3; D may be TRBD1 (6 bases). Germline CDR1 and CDR2: SGHTA and FQGNSA. Between the trimmed V and J ends, which lost 5 bases and 4 bases, there was a span of 12 bases. This CDR3 is 14 amino acids long.

The rearrangement uses TRBV18 and TRBJ1-2, with TRBD1 identical over 9 bases. CDR1 KGHSH and CDR2 LQKENI come from the germline V gene. Germline trimming cut 3 bases from V and 4 bases from J; bases unmatched to any gene: 9. This CDR3 has 16 residues. The CDR3 DNA reads as TGTGCCAGCTCACCGGGGACAGGGCAGGAGCTCTATGGCTACACCTTC. This encodes CASSPGTGQELYGYTF. Complete variable domain (other parts from reference TRBV18 and TRBJ1-2): NAGVMQNPRHLVRRRGQEARLRCSPMKGHSHVYWYRQLPEEGLKFMVYLQKENIIDESGMPKERFSAEFPKEGPSILRIQQVVRGDSAAYFCASSPGTGQELYGYTFGSGTRLTVV.

The chain recombines TRBV11-2 with TRBJ1-2; 7 bases are shared with TRBD1. The CDR3 spans 14 residues. Trimming cost V 1 base and J 7 bases; bases outside gene matches: 6. CDR1 is SGHAT and CDR2 is FQNNGV in the germline V gene. Here the CDR3 DNA reads TGTGCCAGCAGCTTAGGAAACAGGGGTAGTGGCTACACCTTC. Translating gives CASSLGNRGSGYTF.

Turning to this clone: Other DNA sequences in the same sample also yield this CDR3. The gene calls are TRBV5-1 and TRBJ1-3; D ambiguous. Trimming stripped 0 bases from V and 4 bases from J, with 8 bases between. The CDR3 extends over 14 amino acids. Germline assignment: CDR1 SGHRS and CDR2 YFSETQ. The chain's CDR3 is CASSLAGFGNTIYF. CDR3 DNA sequence: TGCGCCAGCAGCTTGGCGGGGTTCGGAAACACCATATATTTT.

This chain uses TRBV2 with TRBJ2-5; possible D gene TRBD2, 6 bases. Germline assignment: CDR1 SNHLY and CDR2 FYNNEI. The CDR3 spans 13 residues. Trimming stripped 4 bases from V and 2 bases from J, with 8 bases between. The CDR3 protein is CASSGGLQETQYF. CDR3 coding DNA: TGTGCCAGCAGTGGGGGACTTCAAGAGACCCAGTACTTC.

V usage is TRBV7-2 and J usage is TRBJ1-3; D might be TRBD1 (6 bases). Germline assignment: CDR1 SGHTA and CDR2 FQGNSA. This CDR3 is built from 14 residues. V was clipped by 4 bases and J by 0 bases, with 7 bases between them. The CDR3 loop reads CASSSQGSGNTIYF. In nucleotides, the CDR3 is TGTGCCAGCAGCTCACAGGGCTCTGGAAACACCATATATTTT.

The chain combines TRBV30 with TRBJ1-1; 9 nucleotides match TRBD1. J lost 3 bases, V lost 8 bases, and 4 bases had no gene match. The CDR3 consists of 12 residues. Germline loops: CDR1 GTSNPN, CDR2 SVGIG (reference sequence). The CDR3 region has the DNA TGTGCCCGACAGGGGGGACACACTGAAGCTTTCTTT. This encodes CARQGGHTEAFF.

The J gene is TRBJ1-6, the V gene TRBV18; D unclear. The CDR3 consists of 10 residues. Germline CDR1 and CDR2: KGHSH and LQKENI. Deletions cut 10 bases from V and 13 bases from J, with 11 bases between. CDR3 sequence reads: CANGERPLHF. CDR3 coding DNA: TGTGCCAACGGGGAGAGGCCCCTCCACTTT. The full variable domain, with the rest looked up from reference TRBV18 and TRBJ1-6, is NAGVMQNPRHLVRRRGQEARLRCSPMKGHSHVYWYRQLPEEGLKFMVYLQKENIIDESGMPKERFSAEFPKEGPSILRIQQVVRGDSAAYFCANGERPLHFGNGTRLTVT.

The chain employs TRBV9 and TRBJ1-3; D gene uncertain. Germline V lookup: CDR1 SGDLS, CDR2 YYNGEE. With 0 bases removed from V and 3 bases from J, the gap between germline ends came to 13 bases. The CDR3 has 16 residues. This CDR3 reads CASSVGLQIGGNTIYF. As DNA, the CDR3 is TGTGCCAGCAGCGTAGGGTTACAGATAGGTGGAAACACCATATATTTT.

The chain has TRBV7-9 and TRBJ2-7, with a weak D call TRBD1 (5 bases). CDR3 length equals 13 residues. Trimming pared 0 bases from V and 10 bases from J, leaving 13 bases between. The germline V gene has CDR1 SEHNR and CDR2 FQNEAQ (reference sequence). The DNA for the CDR3 is TGTGCCAGCAGCTTAGCGGGTCAGGGCCGACAGTACTTC. It specifies CASSLAGQGRQYF.

The chain couples TRBV10-1 to TRBJ1-2; tentative D call: TRBD1 (6 bases). In germline, CDR1 is WNHNN, CDR2 SYGVQD (reference sequence). This CDR3 has 15 amino acids. V lost 8 bases, J lost 4 bases, and 20 bases lay in between. CDR3 amino acids: CASLGQRLDSYGYTF. In nucleotides, the CDR3 is TGCGCCAGCCTAGGGCAGCGATTGGACAGCTATGGCTACACCTTC.

This clone was seen a handful of times. The chain is built from TRBV7-2 and TRBJ1-2; 8 nucleotides agree with TRBD1. CDR1 is SGHTA and CDR2 is FQGNSA in the germline V gene. There are 15 residues in the CDR3. Trimming cost V 5 bases and J 2 bases; bases outside gene matches: 7. The CDR3 loop is CASSIGRGLNYGYTF. The CDR3 region has the DNA TGTGCCAGCAGCATCGGCAGGGGGCTAAACTATGGCTACACCTTC.

The chain has TRBV9 and TRBJ1-1, with 7 bases fitting TRBD1. Trimming cost V 0 bases and J 4 bases; bases outside gene matches: 3. The CDR3 spans 14 residues. Looked up from germline, CDR1 is SGDLS and CDR2 is YYNGEE. CDR3 bases: TGTGCCAGCAGCGTAGCTCAGGGGGGCACTGAAGCTTTCTTT. Translation: CASSVAQGGTEAFF.